The 12 T cell receptor beta chains reported below all come from one sample, sequenced in a study of control samples from healthy donors and cancer patients. Produced via immunoSEQ multiplex PCR; TCRdb's table is partial and in-frame only. Here the sample spans just under 80,000 clones, 80% to 90% being singletons. The sequenced material came from PBMCs. The receptors were sampled from a woman between 55 and 75 years old with head and neck cancer.

In this sample, this clone turned up a few times. The V and J genes are TRBV7-9 and TRBJ2-5; maybe TRBD2 (6 bases). V was trimmed by 4 bases and J by 5 bases, leaving 14 bases between them. The CDR3 is 14 amino acids. Germline CDR1 and CDR2: SEHNR and FQNEAQ (reference sequence). This CDR3 is CASSYRGSRETQYF. The CDR3 DNA reads TGTGCCAGCAGCTACCGGGGGTCCAGGGAGACCCAGTACTTC. The full variable domain, with the rest looked up from reference TRBV7-9 and TRBJ2-5, is DTGVSQNPRHKITKRGQNVTFRCDPISEHNRLYWYRQTLGQGPEFLTYFQNEAQLEKSRLLSDRFSAERPKGSFSTLEIQRTEQGDSAMYLCASSYRGSRETQYFGPGTRLLVL.

The gene calls are TRBV7-2 and TRBJ2-7, with 9 bases matching TRBD1. The germline V gene encodes CDR1 SGHTA and CDR2 FQGNSA. The trim removed 3 bases at V and 6 bases at J, leaving 6 bases unmatched. This CDR3 has 14 residues. CDR3: CASSFRQGVGEQYF. The CDR3 region has the DNA TGTGCCAGCAGCTTCCGACAGGGGGTCGGCGAGCAGTACTTC.

The gene calls are TRBV7-9 and TRBJ2-1, with 7 bases that match TRBD2. This CDR3 contains 15 residues. Germline V gene lookup returns CDR1 SEHNR and CDR2 FQNEAQ (reference sequence). J was trimmed by 0 bases and V by 6 bases; bases with no gene match: 5. Here the CDR3 reads CASRLGRTSYNEQFF. As DNA, the CDR3 is TGTGCCAGCAGACTCGGGAGGACCTCCTACAATGAGCAGTTCTTC.

The chain uses TRBV18 and TRBJ2-7; the D gene is possibly TRBD2 (5 bases). V lost 6 bases to trimming and J lost 2 bases, with 14 bases between them. The CDR3 has 14 residues. The germline CDR1 and CDR2 sequences are KGHSH and LQKENI. CDR3 sequence reads: CASSSASGAYEQYF. The CDR3 nucleotides read TGTGCCAGCTCCTCCGCGAGCGGTGCCTACGAGCAGTACTTC. Together with reference TRBV18 and TRBJ2-7, the CDR3 gives the full variable domain: NAGVMQNPRHLVRRRGQEARLRCSPMKGHSHVYWYRQLPEEGLKFMVYLQKENIIDESGMPKERFSAEFPKEGPSILRIQQVVRGDSAAYFCASSSASGAYEQYFGPGTRLTVT.

This rearrangement joins TRBV12-3 or TRBV12-4 to TRBJ1-2; D unresolved. Trimming stripped 3 bases from V and 4 bases from J, with 3 bases between. The length of the CDR3 is 11 residues. The CDR3 loop is CASSFGYGYTF. CDR3 in DNA: TGTGCCAGCAGTTTCGGCTATGGCTACACCTTC.

The chain carries TRBV11-2 and TRBJ1-4; D is undetermined. CDR3 length: 14 residues. Germline lookup yields CDR1 SGHAT and CDR2 FQNNGV. Trimming removed 1 base from V and 5 bases from J, with 8 bases in between. CDR3 protein: CASSLGTGNEKLFF. CDR3 bases: TGTGCCAGCAGCTTAGGTACGGGGAATGAAAAACTGTTTTTT.

The rearrangement uses TRBV29-1 and TRBJ2-1, with 7 bases identical to TRBD1. From germline, CDR1 is SQVTM and CDR2 ANQGSEA. The CDR3 has 14 amino acids. The trim removed 1 base at V and 7 bases at J, leaving 7 bases unmatched. The CDR3 nucleotides read TGCAGCGTTGAAGCCGGACAGGTAGTAAATGAGCAGTTCTTC. It yields the protein CSVEAGQVVNEQFF.

This chain joins TRBV7-2 and TRBJ1-2; no definite D call. From germline, CDR1 is SGHTA and CDR2 FQGNSA. Trimming took 3 bases from V and 4 from J, leaving 9 bases between them. This CDR3 has 13 amino acids. The CDR3 sequence: CASSLGTFYGYTF. CDR3 DNA sequence: TGTGCCAGCAGCTTGGGCACGTTCTATGGCTACACCTTC.

This clone was observed a single time. The chain combines TRBV24-1 with TRBJ2-2; TRBD1 matches at 9 bases. The J segment lost 6 bases and the V segment lost 4 bases, leaving 5 bases of the junction unmatched. The CDR3 consists of 15 residues. CDR1 is KGHDR and CDR2 is SFDVKD in the germline V gene. DNA for the CDR3: TGTGCCACCAGTGACCCCCGGGACAGGGCCGGGGAGCTGTTTTTT. Its protein is CATSDPRDRAGELFF.

This clone was observed a handful of times. CDR3 nucleotide sequence: TGTGCCAGCAGTGGACAGGGTTGGGCCTATGGCTACACCTTC. It is translated as CASSGQGWAYGYTF. The V call is TRBV28, the J call TRBJ1-2; 8 nucleotides line up with TRBD1. The trim removed 5 bases at V and 4 bases at J, leaving 6 bases unmatched. Per germline, CDR1 MDHEN and CDR2 SYDVKM. The CDR3 is 14 amino acids.

V and J are TRBV6-5 and TRBJ2-2, with TRBD1 as a possible D gene (6 bases). V was pared by 4 bases and J by 1 base, with 10 bases between. Germline CDR1 is MNHEY and CDR2 is SVGAGI. The CDR3 has 15 residues. The CDR3: CASSLSTGNTGELFF. The CDR3 bases are TGTGCCAGCAGTTTATCGACAGGGAACACCGGGGAGCTGTTTTTT.

The chain is built from TRBV6-1 and TRBJ2-7; no definite D call. The V end was cut by 2 bases, the J end by 9 bases, with 11 bases between. The CDR3 has 12 residues. Germline assignment: CDR1 MNHNS and CDR2 SASEGT. The CDR3 coding sequence is TGTGCCAGCAGTGAAAGCGTTTTAGGGCAGTACTTC. Protein sequence: CASSESVLGQYF.